The 2 T cell receptor beta chains given below trace back to one sample, sequenced in a study of blood T cell repertoires in COVID-19. The method was immunoSEQ multiplex PCR; TCRdb's version includes in-frame clones alone and lacks a portion of them. Of about 190,000 clones listed, around nine tenths are singletons. Source material: peripheral blood. The receptors come from a man aged 25-40 years with acute or convalescent COVID-19.

The chain uses TRBV23-1 and TRBJ1-6; D uncertain. TRBV23-1 is noted as an ORF with a role that remains uncertain. The V gene lost 0 bases and the J gene lost 5 bases, with 11 bases spanning the gap. The CDR3 consists of 16 residues. The CDR3 nucleotides are TGCGCCAGCAGTCAATCTAAACAGAATGATAATTCACCCCTCCACTTT. It encodes CASSQSKQNDNSPLHF.

The chain uses TRBV7-3 and TRBJ2-3; D remains unclear. V was pared by 2 bases and J by 2 bases, with 11 bases between. Germline loops: CDR1 SGHTA, CDR2 FQGTGA. CDR3 length: 15 residues. DNA of the CDR3: TGTGCCAGCAGCTTATGGCAGGCCAACACAGATACGCAGTATTTT. Amino acid sequence: CASSLWQANTDTQYF.